This TCR beta chain emerged from a study of long-term antiretroviral therapy in people with HIV. Researchers ran immunoSEQ v3.0 at survey level. Assay used: immunoSEQ multiplex PCR; TCRdb lists only in-frame clones, some missing. The sample includes more than 15,000 clones, around 82% seen only once; the top ten take around 15%. Each participant with HIV received care in the United States. Worth noting for this clone: Antigen specificity is unknown.

CDR1 is MNHEY, CDR2 SMNVEV, per germline (reference sequence). The CDR3 length is 15 residues. Trimming shortened V by 6 bases and J by 4 bases, and 16 bases separated the two germline ends. Study-level results: Relative to control repertoires, HIV repertoires exhibited narrower CDR3 length ranges.

V and J are TRBV27 and TRBJ1-3; D is possibly TRBD1 (6 bases). The origin of this receptor is a woman in her twenties or thirties with HIV. The specimen was unsorted PBMCs, collected 2.9 years after starting antiretroviral therapy. CDR3 coding DNA: TGTGCCAGCAGCCCCGGGACAAGCAGGGGAAACACCATATATTTT. Its translation: CASSPGTSRGNTIYF.